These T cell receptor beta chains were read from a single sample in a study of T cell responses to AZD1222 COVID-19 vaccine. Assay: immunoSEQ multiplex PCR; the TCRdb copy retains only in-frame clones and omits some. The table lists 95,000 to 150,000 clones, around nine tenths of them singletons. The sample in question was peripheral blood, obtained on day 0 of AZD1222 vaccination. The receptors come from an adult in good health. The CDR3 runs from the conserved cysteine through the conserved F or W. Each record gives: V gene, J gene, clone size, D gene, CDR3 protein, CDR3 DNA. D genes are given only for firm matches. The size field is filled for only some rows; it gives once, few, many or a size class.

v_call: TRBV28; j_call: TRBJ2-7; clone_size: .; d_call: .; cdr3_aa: CASRITGTSGEQYF; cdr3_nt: TGTGCCAGCCGGATAACCGGGACATCGGGAGAGCAGTACTTC
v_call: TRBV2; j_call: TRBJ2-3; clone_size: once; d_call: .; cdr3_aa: CASSETTQGTDTQYF; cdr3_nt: TGTGCCAGCAGTGAGACTACCCAGGGGACAGATACGCAGTATTTT
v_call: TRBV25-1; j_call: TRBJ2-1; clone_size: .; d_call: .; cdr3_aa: CASSEYIGGEQFF; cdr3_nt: TGTGCCAGCAGTGAATATATTGGGGGTGAGCAGTTCTTC
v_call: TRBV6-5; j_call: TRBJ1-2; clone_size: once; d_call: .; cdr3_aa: CASSYSPRYGYTF; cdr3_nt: TGTGCCAGCAGTTACTCCCCCCGCTATGGCTACACCTTC
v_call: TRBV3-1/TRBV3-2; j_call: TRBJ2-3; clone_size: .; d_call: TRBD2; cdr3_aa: CASSQAGGGTDTQYF; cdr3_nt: TGTGCCAGCAGCCAAGCGGGGGGGGGCACAGATACGCAGTATTTT
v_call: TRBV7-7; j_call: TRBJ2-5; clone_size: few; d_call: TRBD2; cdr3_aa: CASSLTSGRGQETQYF; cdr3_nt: TGTGCTAGCAGCTTAACTAGCGGGAGAGGGCAAGAGACCCAGTACTTC
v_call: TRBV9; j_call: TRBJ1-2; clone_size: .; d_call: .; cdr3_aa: CASSTNYGYTF; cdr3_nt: TGTGCCAGCAGCACTAACTATGGCTACACCTTC
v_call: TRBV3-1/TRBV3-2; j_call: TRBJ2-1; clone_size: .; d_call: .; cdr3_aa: CASSSTGSEQFF; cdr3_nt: TGTGCCAGCAGCTCAACAGGGAGTGAGCAGTTCTTC
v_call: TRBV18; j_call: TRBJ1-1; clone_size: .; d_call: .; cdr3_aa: CASSPGTNTEAFF; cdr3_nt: TGTGCCAGCTCACCAGGGACGAACACTGAAGCTTTCTTT
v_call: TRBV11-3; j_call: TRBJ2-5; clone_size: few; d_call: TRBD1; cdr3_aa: CASSMGQGGTQYF; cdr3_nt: TGTGCCAGCAGCATGGGACAGGGGGGGACCCAGTACTTC
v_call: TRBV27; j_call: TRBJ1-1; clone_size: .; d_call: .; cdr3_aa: CASSLNRATEAFF; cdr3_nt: TGTGCCAGCAGTCTAAACAGGGCCACTGAAGCTTTCTTT
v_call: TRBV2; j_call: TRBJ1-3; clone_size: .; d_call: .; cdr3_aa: CASSHRDSGNTIYF; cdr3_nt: TGTGCCAGCAGTCACAGGGACTCTGGAAACACCATATATTTT
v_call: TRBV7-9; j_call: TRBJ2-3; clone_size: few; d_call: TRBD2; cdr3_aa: CASSKESSGRATDTQYF; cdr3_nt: TGTGCCAGCAGCAAGGAGTCTAGCGGGAGGGCCACAGATACGCAGTATTTT
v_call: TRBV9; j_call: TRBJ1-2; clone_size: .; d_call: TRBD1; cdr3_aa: CASSPQGGDYGYTF; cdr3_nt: TGTGCCAGCAGTCCCCAGGGGGGTGACTATGGCTACACCTTC
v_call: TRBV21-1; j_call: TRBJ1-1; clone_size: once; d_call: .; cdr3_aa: CASSKEGLRRSRNTEAFF; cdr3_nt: TGTGCCAGCAGCAAAGAGGGTCTGCGAAGGAGCCGGAACACTGAAGCTTTCTTT
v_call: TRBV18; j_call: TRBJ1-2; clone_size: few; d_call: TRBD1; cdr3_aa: CASSPPVQGEHYGYTF; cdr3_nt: TGTGCCAGCTCACCCCCCGTACAGGGGGAACACTATGGCTACACCTTC
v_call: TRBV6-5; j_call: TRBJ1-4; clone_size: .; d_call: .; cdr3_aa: CASSYSFGRREKLFF; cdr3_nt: TGTGCCAGCAGTTACTCGTTCGGCAGGAGGGAAAAACTGTTTTTT
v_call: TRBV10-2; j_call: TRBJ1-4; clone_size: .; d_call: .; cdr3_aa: CASTEATNEKLFF; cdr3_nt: TGCGCCAGTACCGAGGCAACTAATGAAAAACTGTTTTTT
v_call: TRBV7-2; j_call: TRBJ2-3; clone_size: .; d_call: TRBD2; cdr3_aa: CASSSRTSGGQYF; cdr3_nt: TGTGCCAGCAGCTCCCGGACTAGCGGGGGGCAGTATTTT
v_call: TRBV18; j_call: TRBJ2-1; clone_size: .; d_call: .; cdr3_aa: CASSPRTETYNEQFF; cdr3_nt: TGTGCCAGCTCACCCCGGACAGAGACCTACAATGAGCAGTTCTTC
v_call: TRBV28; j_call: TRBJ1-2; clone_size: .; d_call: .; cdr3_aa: CASSFRAGYTF; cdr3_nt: TGTGCCAGCAGTTTTAGGGCTGGCTACACCTTC
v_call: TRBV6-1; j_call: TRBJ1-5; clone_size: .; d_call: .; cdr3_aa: CATNGGDSNQPQHF; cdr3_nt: TGTGCCACTAACGGGGGTGATAGCAATCAGCCCCAGCATTTT
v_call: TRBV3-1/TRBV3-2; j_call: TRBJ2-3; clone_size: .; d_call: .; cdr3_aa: CASSQGIKAPYTDTQYF; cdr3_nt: TGTGCCAGCAGCCAAGGGATAAAGGCCCCTTACACAGATACGCAGTATTTT
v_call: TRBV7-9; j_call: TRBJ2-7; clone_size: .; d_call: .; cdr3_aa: CASSPTDADEQYF; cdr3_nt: TGTGCCAGCAGCCCGACAGACGCTGACGAGCAGTACTTC
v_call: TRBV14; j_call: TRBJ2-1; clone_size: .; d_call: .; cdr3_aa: CASSPRLGSEQFF; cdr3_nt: TGTGCCAGCAGCCCACGGTTAGGAAGTGAGCAGTTCTTC
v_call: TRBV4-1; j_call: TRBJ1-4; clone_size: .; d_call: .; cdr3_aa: CASSQVPQGGEKLFF; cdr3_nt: TGCGCCAGCAGCCAAGTCCCACAGGGAGGTGAAAAACTGTTTTTT
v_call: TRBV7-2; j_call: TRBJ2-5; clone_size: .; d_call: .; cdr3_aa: CASSWGGGGETQYF; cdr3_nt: TGTGCCAGCAGCTGGGGGGGCGGAGGGGAGACCCAGTACTTC
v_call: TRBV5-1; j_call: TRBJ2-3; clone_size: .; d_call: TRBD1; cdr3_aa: CASSRTGADTQYF; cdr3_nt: TGCGCCAGCAGCCGAACAGGGGCAGATACGCAGTATTTT
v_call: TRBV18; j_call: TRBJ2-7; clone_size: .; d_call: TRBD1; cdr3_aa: CASSPGQATYEQYF; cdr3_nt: TGTGCCAGCTCACCGGGACAGGCGACCTACGAGCAGTACTTC
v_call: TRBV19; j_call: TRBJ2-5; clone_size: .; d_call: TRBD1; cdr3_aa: CATSGTGQETQYF; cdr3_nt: TGTGCCACCTCCGGGACAGGGCAAGAGACCCAGTACTTC
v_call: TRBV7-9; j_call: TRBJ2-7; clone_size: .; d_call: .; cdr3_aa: CASSEAGRPYEQYF; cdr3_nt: TGTGCCAGCAGCGAGGCGGGGCGGCCCTACGAGCAGTACTTC
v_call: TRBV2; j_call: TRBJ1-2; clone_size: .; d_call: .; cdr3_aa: CARTLGQGGGGYTF; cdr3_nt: TGTGCCAGAACCTTGGGGCAGGGAGGCGGTGGCTACACCTTC
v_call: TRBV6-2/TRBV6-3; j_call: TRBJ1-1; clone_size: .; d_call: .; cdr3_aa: CASSTSMNTEAFF; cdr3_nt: TGTGCCAGCAGTACCAGTATGAACACTGAAGCTTTCTTT
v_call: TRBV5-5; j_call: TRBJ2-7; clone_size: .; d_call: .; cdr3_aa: CASSLGESYEQYF; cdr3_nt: TGTGCCAGCAGCTTAGGGGAGTCCTACGAGCAGTACTTC
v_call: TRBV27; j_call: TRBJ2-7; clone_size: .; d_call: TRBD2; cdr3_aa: CASSSLAGILSSYEQYF; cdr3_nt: TGTGCCAGCAGTTCTCTAGCGGGTATACTGAGCTCCTACGAGCAGTACTTC